One and the same sample provided the 14 T cell receptor beta chains below, sequenced in a study of human T cells and chemical hapten exposure. One entry per CDR3 protein results from TCRdb running MiXCR on the RACE reads. Of some 65,000 distinct CDR3 sequences in the sample, 5.5% to 7.5% were seen once. Described time point: healthy volunteer bleed at 6 weeks. It was unfractionated whole blood from which total RNA was extracted. The sample was whole blood. These receptors all stem from a female donor in good health. Some clones in this sample may be carry-over from other donors' samples.

J is TRBJ2-7 and V is TRBV29-1; TRBD1 agrees at 9 bases. The J segment lost 5 bases and the V segment lost 6 bases, leaving 8 bases of the junction unmatched. Germline values: CDR1 SQVTM, CDR2 ANQGSEA. The CDR3 sequence is 13 residues long. The CDR3 region has the DNA TGCAGCGTCAGGTCACAGGGGGCTGACGAGCAGTACTTC. Translating gives CSVRSQGADEQYF.

This clonotype has ten or more counts. This chain links TRBV14 with TRBJ2-7, with no clear D. There are 11 residues in the CDR3. V lost 0 bases to trimming and J lost 4 bases, with 1 base between them. Germline CDR1 is SGHDN and CDR2 is FVKESK. DNA of the CDR3: TGTGCCAGCAGCCAAGATTACGAGCAGTACTTC. Its protein product is CASSQDYEQYF.

V gene TRBV19 combines with J gene TRBJ2-1, with D uncertain. This CDR3 region has 12 residues. The germline V gene has CDR1 LNHDA and CDR2 SQIVND (reference sequence). V lost 5 bases and J lost 3, with 5 bases in between. The CDR3 nucleotides are TGTGCCAGTAGTCCAGGCTACAATGAGCAGTTCTTC. Protein product: CASSPGYNEQFF.

This clonotype came up many times. CDR3 nucleotide sequence: TGTGCCACCAGTGATTACGCCCGGGGCAATGAGCAGTTCTTC. Protein: CATSDYARGNEQFF. The chain links TRBV24-1 to TRBJ2-1; possibly TRBD2 for D (5 bases). The CDR3 is 14 amino acids. V shed 2 bases and J shed 6 bases, with 10 bases lying between them. Germline V gene sequence: CDR1 KGHDR, CDR2 SFDVKD.

This clonotype was found many times. V gene TRBV20-1 combines with J gene TRBJ1-2; weak D call: TRBD1 (5 bases). The germline CDR1 and CDR2 sequences are DFQATT and SNEGSKA (reference sequence). CDR3 length: 13 amino acids. Trimming took off 6 bases at V and 7 bases at J, with 18 bases between the two ends. The CDR3: CSADYEGETGYTF. The CDR3 nucleotides read TGCAGTGCCGATTATGAAGGGGAGACTGGCTACACCTTC.

The V call is TRBV6-2 or TRBV6-3, the J call TRBJ2-4, with D possibly being TRBD2 (7 bases). The CDR3 runs to 15 residues. Trimming shortened V by 7 bases and J by 1 base, and 14 bases separated the two germline ends. Germline V lookup: CDR1 MNHEY, CDR2 SVGEGT. The CDR3 here is CASTRGGGAKNIQYF. The CDR3 bases are TGTGCCAGCACTAGGGGGGGAGGTGCCAAAAACATTCAGTACTTC.

This clonotype was counted at least ten times. The chain uses TRBV7-9 and TRBJ1-2, with D maybe TRBD1 (5 bases). Germline loops: CDR1 SEHNR, CDR2 FQNEAQ (reference sequence). Trimming took 0 bases from V and 4 from J, leaving 6 bases between them. The CDR3 is 13 amino acids. CDR3 amino acids: CASSLAGVYGYTF. CDR3 DNA sequence: TGTGCCAGCAGCTTAGCAGGGGTCTATGGCTACACCTTC. Together with reference TRBV7-9 and TRBJ1-2, the CDR3 gives the full variable domain: DTGVSQNPRHKITKRGQNVTFRCDPISEHNRLYWYRQTLGQGPEFLTYFQNEAQLEKSRLLSDRFSAERPKGSFSTLEIQRTEQGDSAMYLCASSLAGVYGYTFGSGTRLTVV.

V and J are TRBV29-1 and TRBJ2-3, with 8 bases that match TRBD1. This CDR3 comprises 14 residues. Germline V gene data show CDR1 as SQVTM and CDR2 as ANQGSEA. V was pared by 4 bases and J by 4 bases, with 7 bases of the junction left unmatched. The CDR3 region is CSVGWQGAADTQYF. CDR3 sequence (DNA): TGCAGCGTTGGCTGGCAGGGGGCCGCAGATACGCAGTATTTT.

In its sample, this clonotype was seen a few times. The rearrangement links TRBV30 to TRBJ1-1; TRBD1 might be the D (5 bases). This CDR3 region has 12 residues. The germline gives CDR1 GTSNPN, CDR2 SVGIG (reference sequence). Trimming took 3 bases from V and 8 from J, leaving 13 bases between them. The CDR3 DNA reads as TGTGCCTGGAGAGGGTCAGGGCTCGAAGCTTTCTTT. It encodes CAWRGSGLEAFF.

This clonotype was seen ten or more times. J is TRBJ1-1 and V is TRBV7-3; D perhaps matches TRBD1 (6 bases). V was trimmed by 5 bases and J by 3 bases, leaving 19 bases between them. Germline CDR1 and CDR2: SGHTA and FQGTGA. The CDR3 spans 16 residues. CDR3 residues: CASSPRGRGQDTEAFF. CDR3 in DNA: TGTGCCAGCAGCCCCAGAGGCCGGGGGCAGGACACTGAAGCTTTCTTT. Full variable domain (outside the CDR3, taken from reference TRBV7-3 and TRBJ1-1): GAGVSQTPSNKVTEKGKYVELRCDPISGHTALYWYRQSLGQGPEFLIYFQGTGAADDSGLPNDRFFAVRPEGSVSTLKIQRTERGDSAVYLCASSPRGRGQDTEAFFGQGTRLTVV.

The V call is TRBV6-2 or TRBV6-3, the J call TRBJ2-4; D is unresolved. The CDR3 runs to 15 residues. The V gene's germline CDR1 is MNHEY and CDR2 SVGEGT. The germline V and J ends were trimmed by 0 bases and 0 bases, with 6 bases remaining between them. The CDR3 here is CASSYSSRAKNIQYF. For the CDR3, the DNA is TGTGCCAGCAGTTACTCCTCTCGAGCCAAAAACATTCAGTACTTC.

In its sample, this clonotype was seen many times. V is TRBV2 and J is TRBJ2-5, with D unclear. V lost 8 bases to trimming and J lost 10 bases, with 14 bases between them. The CDR3 runs 11 residues. CDR1 and CDR2 from the germline V gene are SNHLY and FYNNEI. CDR3 loop: CASGSDGIQYF. CDR3 DNA: TGTGCCAGCGGATCGGATGGTATCCAGTACTTC.

V gene TRBV27 combines with J gene TRBJ2-2; a possible D gene is TRBD2 (6 bases). Trimming left V 2 bases short and J 2 bases short, with 9 bases between. Germline V gene sequence: CDR1 MNHEY, CDR2 SMNVEV (reference sequence). There are 15 residues in the CDR3. The CDR3 reads CASSLLARNTGELFF. The CDR3, as DNA: TGTGCCAGCAGTTTACTAGCGCGTAACACCGGGGAGCTGTTTTTT.

In this sample, this clonotype turned up many times. The rearrangement joins TRBV12-3 or TRBV12-4 to TRBJ2-7, with D possibly called TRBD1 or TRBD2 (5 bases each). The CDR3 runs 14 residues. Trimming shortened V by 5 bases and J by 5 bases, and 16 bases separated the two germline ends. The CDR3: CASSPPEGSHEQYF. In nucleotides, the CDR3 is TGTGCCAGCAGTCCACCCGAGGGGTCCCACGAGCAGTACTTC.